The clone carrying this T cell receptor (beta chain) was seen more than once but under ten times. The sample originates from a study of blood T cell repertoires in COVID-19. Overall study: The origin of the acute and convalescent COVID-19 samples was the United States, Italy and Spain. PBMCs, B-cell-depleted T cells, or T cells provided the cDNA or gDNA that made up the material.

This CDR3 contains 14 residues. The germline V and J ends were trimmed by 2 bases and 0 bases, with 7 bases remaining between them. From germline, CDR1 is MNHNY and CDR2 SVGAGI (reference sequence). Original analysis: Scientists estimated how many nucleated cells there were by amplifying reference gene primers. Assay used: immunoSEQ multiplex PCR; TCRdb lists only in-frame clones, some missing. For V, J and clone size, that table is used; D and trimming come from the DNA. The sample lists fewer than 250,000 clones; 88% were seen once. This clonotype was sampled from a man aged 25 to 40 with acute or convalescent COVID-19. The sample comprised peripheral blood. The J gene is TRBJ1-1, the V gene TRBV6-6; D call uncertain. The CDR3 DNA reads as TGTGCCAGCAGTTACCGGGAACTGAACACTGAAGCTTTCTTT. The encoded protein is CASSYRELNTEAFF.